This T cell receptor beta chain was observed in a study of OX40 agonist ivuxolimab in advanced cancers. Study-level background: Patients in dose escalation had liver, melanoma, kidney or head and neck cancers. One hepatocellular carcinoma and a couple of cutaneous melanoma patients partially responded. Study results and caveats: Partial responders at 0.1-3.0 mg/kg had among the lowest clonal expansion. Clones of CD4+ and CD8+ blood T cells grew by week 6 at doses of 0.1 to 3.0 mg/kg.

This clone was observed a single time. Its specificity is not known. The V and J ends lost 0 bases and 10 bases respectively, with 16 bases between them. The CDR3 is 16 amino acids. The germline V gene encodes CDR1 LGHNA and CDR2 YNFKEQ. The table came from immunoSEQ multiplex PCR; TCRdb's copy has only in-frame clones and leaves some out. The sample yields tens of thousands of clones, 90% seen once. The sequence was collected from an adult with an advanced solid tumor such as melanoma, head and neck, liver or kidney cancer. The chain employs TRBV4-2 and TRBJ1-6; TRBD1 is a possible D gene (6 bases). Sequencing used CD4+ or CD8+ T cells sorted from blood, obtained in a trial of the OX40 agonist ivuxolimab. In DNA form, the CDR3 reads TGTGCCAGCAGCCAAGAGGGAACAGGGAGGAGATCACCCCTCCACTTT. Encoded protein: CASSQEGTGRRSPLHF.